These 29 T cell receptor beta chains were all obtained from the same sample, sequenced in a study of technical replicates of blood from several donors. Sequencing was performed with immunoSEQ multiplex PCR; in TCRdb, only in-frame clones are kept and a portion is missing. Of tens of thousands of clones listed, about 86% are singletons. The specimen was PBMCs. The receptors shown here come from a human donor in good health. Some clones in this sample may be carry-over from other donors' samples.

The genes are TRBV7-9 and TRBJ1-2, with a weak D call TRBD1 (5 bases). The CDR3 totals 15 residues. Trimming cost V 1 base and J 7 bases, with 16 bases left between them. Germline CDR1 and CDR2: SEHNR and FQNEAQ (reference sequence). The CDR3, as DNA: TGTGCCAGCAGCTTAGGTGGGCAGGGAGGAGGTGGCTACACCTTC. This translates into CASSLGGQGGGGYTF.

As to this clone: Compared with germline, one end of the junction differs, possibly owing to a read error. The chain uses TRBV6-8 and TRBJ2-4; no clear D. Looked up from germline, CDR1 is MNHGY and CDR2 is SAAAGT. This CDR3 region has 17 residues. For the CDR3, the DNA is TGTGCCGGCAGTGGGCAGGATAGGATATCAGCCAAAAACATTCAGTACTTC. This codes for CAGSGQDRISAKNIQYF.

The chain combines TRBV7-2 with TRBJ2-7; the match to TRBD1 covers 10 bases. Germline V CDR1 and CDR2: SGHTA, FQGNSA. The J segment lost 2 bases and the V segment lost 3 bases, leaving 1 base of the junction unmatched. The CDR3 consists of 14 residues. CDR3 residues: CASSLGQGTYEQYF. The CDR3 nucleotides read TGTGCCAGCAGCTTGGGACAGGGGACCTACGAGCAGTACTTC.

The rearrangement links TRBV5-1 to TRBJ2-1; 7 nucleotides align to TRBD1. The CDR3 is made up of 16 amino acids. The ends lost 0 bases at V and 2 bases at J; junction bases unmatched: 5. Germline CDR1 reads SGHRS; CDR2 reads YFSETQ. CDR3 nucleotides: TGCGCCAGCAGCTTGGCAGACAGGGAAACCTACAATGAGCAGTTCTTC. Translating gives CASSLADRETYNEQFF.

The genes are TRBV5-8 and TRBJ2-7; D remains unclear. CDR3 length equals 12 residues. The V and J ends lost 0 bases and 4 bases respectively, with 5 bases between them. Germline V lookup: CDR1 SGHTS, CDR2 YDEGEE. The CDR3: CASSLALYEQYF. Written as DNA, the CDR3 is TGTGCCAGCAGCTTGGCCCTGTACGAGCAGTACTTC.

V usage is TRBV7-9 and J usage is TRBJ2-5, with 10 bases that match TRBD2. CDR3 length equals 16 residues. CDR1 is SEHNR and CDR2 is FQNEAQ in the germline V gene (reference sequence). V shed 5 bases, J shed 3 bases, and the junction held 9 bases outside the gene matches. The CDR3 loop reads CASSARGLAKKETQYF. The CDR3 DNA reads as TGTGCCAGCAGCGCCCGGGGACTAGCGAAAAAAGAGACCCAGTACTTC.

The rearrangement links TRBV5-5 to TRBJ2-7; 11 nucleotides line up with TRBD2. Germline CDR1 SGHKS, CDR2 YYEKEE (reference sequence). V shed 0 bases, J shed 3 bases, and the junction held 5 bases outside the gene matches. There are 16 residues in the CDR3. As DNA, the CDR3 is TGTGCCAGCAGCTTGGTTCCCACTAGCGGGGGCTACGAGCAGTACTTC. It specifies CASSLVPTSGGYEQYF.

The V and J genes are TRBV5-1 and TRBJ1-1, with 11 positions matching TRBD1. CDR3 length: 15 residues. Trimming at V came to 7 bases and at J to 3 bases, leaving 8 bases not matched to a gene. Germline lookup yields CDR1 SGHRS and CDR2 YFSETQ. The CDR3 reads CASGTGGTGDTEAFF. CDR3 sequence (DNA): TGCGCCAGCGGGACAGGGGGAACGGGAGACACTGAAGCTTTCTTT.

The CDR3 loop is CASSLEWRDTDTQYF. In nucleotides, the CDR3 is TGCGCCAGCAGCTTGGAGTGGCGTGACACAGATACGCAGTATTTT. The chain employs TRBV4-3 and TRBJ2-3; no clear D gene. Looked up from germline, CDR1 is LGHNA and CDR2 is YSLEER. The CDR3 is made up of 15 amino acids. The V end was cut by 5 bases, the J end by 2 bases, with 14 bases between.

This clone was counted once. The gene calls are TRBV10-3 and TRBJ2-7; TRBD1 agrees at 9 bases. Germline V gene data show CDR1 as ENHRY and CDR2 as SYGVKD. Trimming removed 4 bases from V and 1 base from J; junction bases left unmatched: 5. This CDR3 is built from 15 residues. The CDR3: CAISAFGTGSYEQYF. CDR3 sequence (DNA): TGTGCCATCAGTGCGTTTGGGACAGGGTCCTACGAGCAGTACTTC.

The V call is TRBV5-4, the J call TRBJ2-7, with D tentatively TRBD1 (6 bases). The CDR3 covers 16 residues. V was shortened by 4 bases and J by 5 bases, with 22 bases between the two germline ends. Per the germline V gene, CDR1 is SGHNT and CDR2 is YYREEE (reference sequence). This chain's CDR3 is CASSRPLGTTNHEQYF. In DNA, the CDR3 is TGTGCCAGCAGCAGACCCCTCGGGACAACGAACCACGAGCAGTACTTC.

This chain links TRBV5-6 with TRBJ1-2; 7 nucleotides match TRBD1. The CDR3 totals 16 residues. Losses at the gene ends were 0 bases for V and 4 bases for J; bases not matched to a gene: 9. CDR1 and CDR2 (germline): SGHDT, YYEEEE. The CDR3 DNA is TGTGCCAGCAGCTTGGAGGAGGGGGCGTTGGGCTATGGCTACACCTTC. Translation gives CASSLEEGALGYGYTF.

The rearrangement joins TRBV7-2 to TRBJ2-7; 7 nucleotides match TRBD2. In germline, CDR1 is SGHTA, CDR2 FQGNSA. Trimming removed 4 bases from V and 3 bases from J; junction bases left unmatched: 9. The CDR3 totals 15 residues. The CDR3 DNA reads TGTGCCAGCAGCTCCTATGTGGGACTAAACTACGAGCAGTACTTC. Residues: CASSSYVGLNYEQYF.

The chain carries TRBV4-3 and TRBJ1-6; D remains unclear. CDR1 LGHNA and CDR2 YSLEER come from the germline V gene. This CDR3 is 16 amino acids long. The V gene lost 4 bases and the J gene lost 7 bases, with 17 bases spanning the gap. This CDR3 reads CASSPRSRLNNSPLHF. The CDR3 DNA sequence: TGCGCCAGCAGCCCAAGAAGCAGGCTGAACAATTCACCCCTCCACTTT.

V is TRBV2 and J is TRBJ2-7; D is possibly TRBD1 (6 bases). Looked up from germline, CDR1 is SNHLY and CDR2 is FYNNEI. This CDR3 has 13 amino acids. The V gene lost 4 bases and the J gene lost 6 bases, with 13 bases spanning the gap. CDR3 in DNA: TGTGCCAGCAGTGCTCAGGGGATTGGCGAGCAGTACTTC. Its protein is CASSAQGIGEQYF.

This chain links TRBV4-3 with TRBJ2-3; TRBD2 matches at 12 bases. The junction had 11 bases not matched to a gene; V was cut back by 6 bases and J by 4 bases. Per the germline V gene, CDR1 is LGHNA and CDR2 is YSLEER. There are 17 residues in the CDR3. CDR3 DNA: TGCGCCAGCAGTAGATTCCCGACTAGCGGGAGATCAGATACGCAGTATTTT. The encoded protein is CASSRFPTSGRSDTQYF.

This chain links TRBV5-6 with TRBJ2-5; 12 bases match TRBD2. Germline V gives CDR1 SGHDT, CDR2 YYEEEE. This CDR3 has 15 amino acids. V shed 3 bases, J shed 13 bases, and the junction held 13 bases outside the gene matches. CDR3 protein: CASSWVTSGSLLPYF. DNA for the CDR3: TGTGCCAGCAGCTGGGTGACTAGCGGGAGCCTCCTTCCGTACTTC.

The chain uses TRBV5-1 and TRBJ1-1, with 7 nucleotides matching TRBD1. This CDR3 is 14 amino acids long. Germline V gives CDR1 SGHRS, CDR2 YFSETQ. Losses at the gene ends were 7 bases for V and 5 bases for J; bases not matched to a gene: 11. CDR3 bases: TGCGCCAGCTCAGAAGACAGGGTGGGAACTGAAGCTTTCTTT. Protein sequence: CASSEDRVGTEAFF.

This clone has more than one count but fewer than ten. For the CDR3, the DNA is TGTGCCAGCAGCGTAGGAGAGAGCTCCTATAATTCACCCCTCCACTTT. It codes for CASSVGESSYNSPLHF. J is TRBJ1-6 and V is TRBV9; D uncertain. Germline CDR1 SGDLS, CDR2 YYNGEE. The V end lost 0 bases, the J end lost 0 bases, and 7 bases lay between the germline ends. This CDR3 is built from 16 residues.

The chain joins TRBV7-9 to TRBJ2-2; the D is unclear. Germline CDR1 SEHNR, CDR2 FQNEAQ (reference sequence). The CDR3 has 13 amino acids. Deletions cut 1 base from V and 5 bases from J, with 5 bases between. The CDR3 nucleotides are TGTGCCAGCAGCTTAGGTCAGACCGGGGAGCTGTTTTTT. It yields the protein CASSLGQTGELFF. Using reference TRBV7-9 and TRBJ2-2 for the parts outside the CDR3, the full variable domain is DTGVSQNPRHKITKRGQNVTFRCDPISEHNRLYWYRQTLGQGPEFLTYFQNEAQLEKSRLLSDRFSAERPKGSFSTLEIQRTEQGDSAMYLCASSLGQTGELFFGEGSRLTVL.

The V gene is TRBV29-1, the J gene TRBJ2-3, with 7 bases that match TRBD2. The CDR3 runs 13 residues. In germline, CDR1 is SQVTM, CDR2 ANQGSEA. V lost 5 bases, J lost 7 bases, and 9 bases stayed unmatched. CDR3 amino acids: CSVTTGGQNTQYF. CDR3 coding DNA: TGCAGCGTTACGACGGGAGGTCAAAATACGCAGTATTTT.

The chain employs TRBV7-3 and TRBJ2-6; no firm D call. The V end was cut by 2 bases, the J end by 0 bases, with 2 bases between. CDR1 is SGHTA and CDR2 is FQGTGA in the germline V gene. The CDR3 runs to 14 residues. The CDR3 coding sequence is TGTGCCAGCAGCTTACACTCTGGGGCCAACGTCCTGACTTTC. It codes for CASSLHSGANVLTF.

The chain has TRBV5-1 and TRBJ1-4; 7 bases match TRBD1. The CDR3 covers 17 residues. Germline values: CDR1 SGHRS, CDR2 YFSETQ. Trimming at V came to 4 bases and at J to 3 bases, leaving 12 bases not matched to a gene. The CDR3 reads CASSQKRQGFSNEKLFF. In nucleotides, the CDR3 is TGCGCCAGCAGCCAGAAAAGACAGGGATTTTCTAATGAAAAACTGTTTTTT.

The chain couples TRBV7-8 to TRBJ1-1; D unresolved. The germline gives CDR1 SGHVS, CDR2 FQNEAQ. The CDR3 contains 14 residues. The V end was cut by 1 base, the J end by 0 bases, with 6 bases between. CDR3 DNA sequence: TGTGCCAGCAGCTTAGTTAACTTGAACACTGAAGCTTTCTTT. Protein: CASSLVNLNTEAFF. Combining the CDR3 with reference TRBV7-8 and TRBJ1-1 gives the whole variable domain GAGVSQSPRYKVAKRGQDVALRCDPISGHVSLFWYQQALGQGPEFLTYFQNEAQLDKSGLPSDRFFAERPEGSVSTLKIQRTQQEDSAVYLCASSLVNLNTEAFFGQGTRLTVV.

Only one count was recorded for this clone. The chain couples TRBV15 to TRBJ2-1; TRBD1 matches at 7 bases. The CDR3 is 14 residues long. Germline loops: CDR1 LNHNV, CDR2 YYDKDF (reference sequence). Trimming at V came to 5 bases and at J to 6 bases, leaving 7 bases not matched to a gene. CDR3 residues: CATSLTGVSNEQFF. CDR3 DNA sequence: TGTGCCACCAGCCTTACAGGGGTAAGCAATGAGCAGTTCTTC.

V is TRBV4-2 and J is TRBJ2-5, with a possible D match to TRBD2 (8 bases). Germline CDR1 reads LGHNA; CDR2 reads YNFKEQ. The length of the CDR3 is 17 residues. Between the trimmed V and J ends, which lost 0 bases and 2 bases, there was a span of 16 bases. CDR3 loop: CASSQEGQRGFQETQYF. The CDR3 coding sequence is TGTGCCAGCAGCCAAGAGGGACAGCGGGGGTTTCAAGAGACCCAGTACTTC.

The rearrangement joins TRBV30 to TRBJ2-7; D perhaps matches TRBD2 (6 bases). Looked up from germline, CDR1 is GTSNPN and CDR2 is SVGIG (reference sequence). This CDR3 is 13 amino acids long. With 1 base removed from V and 2 bases from J, the gap between germline ends came to 9 bases. CDR3: CAWSEGGPYEQYF. The CDR3 DNA is TGTGCCTGGAGTGAGGGAGGACCCTACGAGCAGTACTTC.

The CDR3 region has the DNA TGTGCCAGCAGCTGGACAGGGACCTCTGGAAACACCATATATTTT. Protein: CASSWTGTSGNTIYF. The chain couples TRBV7-2 to TRBJ1-3; TRBD1 matches at 8 bases. The CDR3 extends over 15 amino acids. CDR1 and CDR2 from the germline V gene are SGHTA and FQGNSA. After removal of 4 bases from V and 0 bases from J, the junction contained 2 bases not matched to a gene. Full variable domain (remainder filled in from reference TRBV7-2 and TRBJ1-3): GAGVSQSPSNKVTEKGKDVELRCDPISGHTALYWYRQSLGQGLEFLIYFQGNSAPDKSGLPSDRFSAERTGGSVSTLTIQRTQQEDSAVYLCASSWTGTSGNTIYFGEGSWLTVV.

V is TRBV7-8 and J is TRBJ2-6, with 7 bases fitting TRBD2. The CDR3 runs 22 residues. The V gene end was trimmed by 1 base and the J gene end by 0 bases; junction bases not matched to a gene: 18. Looked up from germline, CDR1 is SGHVS and CDR2 is FQNEAQ. The DNA of the CDR3 is TGTGCCAGCAGCTTAGGGCGGAGGGCGGGAGTATTACCCCGCTCTGGGGCCAACGTCCTGACTTTC. Its protein product is CASSLGRRAGVLPRSGANVLTF.